Below are 28 T cell receptor beta chains sequenced from a single sample in a study of shared clonotypes between healthy human individuals. Profiled with immunoSEQ multiplex PCR; TCRdb holds only in-frame clones, not every one. Seen here are 400,000 to 550,000 clones, roughly 85% observed once, and the top ten hold about 12%. Sequencing was performed on PBMCs. These receptors were collected from a woman aged 40 to 55 in good health. Some clones in this sample may be carry-over from other donors' samples.

This clone was found a few times. Since a much larger clone is just one base distant, this may be a read error. The limits of the CDR3 on the DNA are not certain, so only TCRdb's listed CDR3 is given. V is TRBV11-2 and J is TRBJ2-2; TRBD1 was called by the table and not checked on the DNA. CDR1 is SGHAT, CDR2 FQNNGV, per germline. The CDR3 numbers 14 amino acids, ends counted. Here the CDR3 reads CASSFGRGTGEPFF.

The V call is TRBV18, the J call TRBJ2-1; the match to TRBD2 covers 8 bases. After removal of 3 bases from V and 2 bases from J, the junction contained 3 bases not matched to a gene. The CDR3 contains 15 residues. Per germline, CDR1 KGHSH and CDR2 LQKENI. CDR3 sequence: CASSPEAGAYNEQFF. In nucleotides, the CDR3 is TGTGCCAGCTCACCTGAAGCGGGAGCCTACAATGAGCAGTTCTTC.

This chain links TRBV12-5 with TRBJ1-1, with unresolved D. The germline V gene encodes CDR1 LGHNT and CDR2 FRNRAP. The ends were cut back, 4 bases at V and 0 bases at J, with 15 bases in the middle. The CDR3 has 16 residues. DNA for the CDR3: TGTGCTAGTGGTTACGATATAAATCGGGTGAACACTGAAGCTTTCTTT. Translated, it gives CASGYDINRVNTEAFF.

This chain links TRBV18 with TRBJ2-7, with D uncertain. This CDR3 comprises 13 residues. CDR1 is KGHSH and CDR2 is LQKENI in the germline V gene. Trimming pared 1 base from V and 5 bases from J, leaving 9 bases between. CDR3 bases: TGTGCCAGCTCACCACTCGGGCGGAACGAGCAGTACTTC. Its protein is CASSPLGRNEQYF.

The chain is built from TRBV28 and TRBJ1-5, with D possibly matching TRBD1 (6 bases). The length of the CDR3 is 15 residues. Germline CDR1 and CDR2: MDHEN and SYDVKM. Trimming removed 5 bases at V and 7 bases at J, with 18 bases between. The DNA for the CDR3 is TGTGCCAGCAGTCCCCCGGGGGGCGCTGGACAGCCCCAGCATTTT. Amino acids: CASSPPGGAGQPQHF.

The V call is TRBV2, the J call TRBJ1-1, with TRBD1 as a possible D gene (6 bases). The CDR3 has 15 amino acids. The ends were cut back, 10 bases at V and 3 bases at J, with 21 bases in the middle. Germline V lookup: CDR1 SNHLY, CDR2 FYNNEI. The CDR3 is CATFQRSRGDTEAFF. In DNA, the CDR3 is TGTGCCACCTTCCAGCGCAGCAGGGGAGACACTGAAGCTTTCTTT.

The V call is TRBV7-2, the J call TRBJ2-7, with TRBD2 matching over 13 bases. The junction had 6 bases not matched to a gene; V was cut back by 5 bases and J by 5 bases. This CDR3 is built from 15 residues. The V gene's germline CDR1 is SGHTA and CDR2 FQGNSA. This chain's CDR3 is CASSVLAGGPHEQYF. The CDR3 DNA reads as TGTGCCAGCAGCGTACTAGCGGGAGGGCCGCACGAGCAGTACTTC.

DNA of the CDR3: TGTGCCAGCGGACACGACAGGGGTCCAATGTACGAGCAGTACTTC. Residues: CASGHDRGPMYEQYF. The chain recombines TRBV6-1 with TRBJ2-7; TRBD1 agrees at 8 bases. This CDR3 is 15 amino acids long. V dropped 8 bases and J dropped 4; count of bases not matched to a gene: 13. Germline CDR1 is MNHNS and CDR2 is SASEGT.

This clone appeared a single time. V and J are TRBV7-2 and TRBJ2-2; D is undetermined. Per germline, CDR1 SGHTA and CDR2 FQGNSA. V lost 4 bases, J lost 6 bases, and 15 bases lay in between. There are 15 residues in the CDR3. The DNA for the CDR3 is TGTGCCAGCAGCTCTCAGGCAGGTCCGGCCGGGGAGCTGTTTTTT. Its translation is CASSSQAGPAGELFF.

The rearrangement joins TRBV28 to TRBJ2-3; the D is unclear. The CDR3 runs 18 residues. Trimming shortened V by 3 bases and J by 4 bases, and 23 bases separated the two germline ends. CDR1 and CDR2 (germline): MDHEN, SYDVKM. The CDR3 spells CASSLITLRPHWADTQYF. The CDR3 nucleotides read TGTGCCAGCAGTTTGATCACCCTGAGACCCCACTGGGCAGATACGCAGTATTTT.

For this clone: The likely explanation is a read error, given a far larger clone one base away. The gene calls are TRBV6-5 and TRBJ2-2; maybe TRBD1 (6 bases). Deletions cut 6 bases from V and 5 bases from J, with 7 bases between. The CDR3 loop spans 12 amino acids. Germline V CDR1 and CDR2: MNHEY, SVGAGI. As DNA, the CDR3 is TGTGCCAGCAGGCAGGGGACCGGGGAGCTGTTTTTT. As protein: CASRQGTGELFF.

The chain carries TRBV2 and TRBJ2-2; 7 bases fit TRBD1. V lost 8 bases, J lost 0 bases, and 6 bases stayed unmatched. The CDR3 sequence is 15 residues long. CDR1 and CDR2 (germline): SNHLY, FYNNEI. The CDR3 DNA is TGTGCCAGCGGCCAAGGACAGGCGAACACCGGGGAGCTGTTTTTT. It yields the protein CASGQGQANTGELFF.

This chain connects TRBV28 to TRBJ1-2; a possible D gene is TRBD1 (5 bases). CDR3 length equals 15 residues. Trimming shortened V by 5 bases and J by 2 bases, and 15 bases separated the two germline ends. Germline CDR1 and CDR2: MDHEN and SYDVKM. The chain's CDR3 is CASSVQGSGNYGYTF. The CDR3 nucleotides are TGTGCCAGCAGTGTGCAGGGTTCAGGGAACTATGGCTACACCTTC.

The V call is TRBV28, the J call TRBJ2-7; D may match TRBD1 or TRBD2 (5 bases each). This CDR3 is 15 amino acids long. Per germline, CDR1 MDHEN and CDR2 SYDVKM. V lost 6 bases to trimming and J lost 0 bases, with 15 bases between them. CDR3 in DNA: TGTGCCAGCAGCGGACGGGACGGAAGCTCCTACGAGCAGTACTTC. Protein: CASSGRDGSSYEQYF.

The chain links TRBV6-1 to TRBJ2-7; tentatively, D is TRBD1 (5 bases). The CDR3 runs 14 residues. V lost 6 bases and J lost 1, with 13 bases in between. Looked up from germline, CDR1 is MNHNS and CDR2 is SASEGT. CDR3: CASSPSPGSYEQYF. CDR3 nucleotides: TGTGCCAGCAGCCCTTCCCCAGGGTCCTACGAGCAGTACTTC.

The V call is TRBV10-3, the J call TRBJ1-3; D gene uncertain. The CDR3 has 12 residues. CDR1 is ENHRY and CDR2 is SYGVKD in the germline V gene. The DNA for the CDR3 is TGTGCTGTCGGCAGCTCTGGAAACACCATATATTTT. The encoded protein is CAVGSSGNTIYF.

The V call is TRBV7-9, the J call TRBJ2-5, with D possibly TRBD2 on 5 matching bases. V lost 1 base, J lost 5 bases, and 17 bases lay in between. The CDR3 has 16 residues. Germline V gene sequence: CDR1 SEHNR, CDR2 FQNEAQ (reference sequence). The CDR3 region has the DNA TGTGCCAGCAGCTTAGTTTTAGCGCACCGGATTGAGACCCAGTACTTC. Residues: CASSLVLAHRIETQYF.

V gene TRBV7-6 combines with J gene TRBJ1-1; 8 bases are shared with TRBD1. J was trimmed by 1 base and V by 2 bases; bases with no gene match: 0. CDR1 and CDR2 from the germline V gene are SGHVS and FNYEAQ. The CDR3 has 14 residues. The CDR3 region has the DNA TGTGCCAGCAGCTTACAGGGGGCGAACACTGAAGCTTTCTTT. Residues: CASSLQGANTEAFF.

This chain joins TRBV2 and TRBJ2-5, with 12 bases that match TRBD2. The length of the CDR3 is 17 residues. With 6 bases clipped from V and 5 bases from J, the junction kept 13 bases outside the gene matches. The germline gives CDR1 SNHLY, CDR2 FYNNEI. CDR3: CASSGGASGRAAETQYF. CDR3 DNA sequence: TGTGCCAGCAGCGGTGGGGCTAGCGGGAGGGCCGCTGAGACCCAGTACTTC.

CDR3 loop: CASSFPSGSPSYEQYF. The CDR3 bases are TGTGCCAGTAGTTTCCCTAGCGGGAGTCCCTCCTACGAGCAGTACTTC. The chain joins TRBV19 to TRBJ2-7, with 10 bases matching TRBD2. This CDR3 has 16 amino acids. The ends lost 5 bases at V and 0 bases at J; junction bases unmatched: 7. The germline V gene encodes CDR1 LNHDA and CDR2 SQIVND (reference sequence).

Here the CDR3 reads CAISETSQGGNSPLHF. CDR3 DNA: TGTGCCATCAGTGAAACCTCACAGGGGGGCAATTCACCCCTCCACTTT. The chain couples TRBV10-3 to TRBJ1-6; 8 nucleotides align to TRBD1. V lost 3 bases, J lost 7 bases, and 8 bases stayed unmatched. Germline V gene lookup returns CDR1 ENHRY and CDR2 SYGVKD. CDR3 length: 16 amino acids.

The rearrangement links TRBV19 to TRBJ2-7, with TRBD2 matching over 11 bases. The CDR3 sequence is 15 residues long. CDR1 and CDR2 (germline): LNHDA, SQIVND (reference sequence). V shed 1 base, J shed 4 bases, and the junction held 3 bases outside the gene matches. The CDR3 region is CASSIVAGGPYEQYF. CDR3 nucleotides: TGTGCCAGTAGTATAGTAGCGGGAGGGCCGTACGAGCAGTACTTC.

The chain combines TRBV4-2 with TRBJ2-1; 8 nucleotides match TRBD2. Germline lookup yields CDR1 LGHNA and CDR2 YNFKEQ. Trimming removed 0 bases from V and 3 bases from J; junction bases left unmatched: 10. The CDR3 loop spans 18 amino acids. CDR3 DNA sequence: TGTGCCAGCAGCCAAGAGGGCGCCGGGACTAGGTTCTACAATGAGCAGTTCTTC. Its translation: CASSQEGAGTRFYNEQFF.

The count of this clone is one. The CDR3 spells CASREWGQGFDEQFF. For the CDR3, the DNA is TGTGCCAGCAGGGAGTGGGGACAGGGATTCGATGAGCAGTTCTTC. V usage is TRBV2 and J usage is TRBJ2-1; 9 nucleotides line up with TRBD1. Trimming removed 6 bases from V and 8 bases from J; junction bases left unmatched: 11. Germline loops: CDR1 SNHLY, CDR2 FYNNEI. There are 15 residues in the CDR3.

DNA of the CDR3: TGTGCCAGCAGACTGGGGACTAGCGGGAGTCCCAACTACGAGCAGTACTTC. Residues: CASRLGTSGSPNYEQYF. The J gene is TRBJ2-7, the V gene TRBV7-8, with 14 bases aligning to TRBD2. With V trimmed by 6 bases and J by 3 bases, 10 bases remained unmatched. Germline-derived CDR1 and CDR2 are SGHVS and FQNEAQ. CDR3 length: 17 residues.

This chain uses TRBV7-3 with TRBJ1-1, with 8 positions matching TRBD1. The CDR3 loop spans 14 amino acids. V shed 1 base, J shed 3 bases, and the junction held 1 base outside the gene matches. Germline values: CDR1 SGHTA, CDR2 FQGTGA. CDR3 protein: CASSLNRGDTEAFF. CDR3 nucleotide sequence: TGTGCCAGCAGCTTAAACAGGGGGGACACTGAAGCTTTCTTT. Combining the CDR3 with reference TRBV7-3 and TRBJ1-1 gives the whole variable domain GAGVSQTPSNKVTEKGKYVELRCDPISGHTALYWYRQSLGQGPEFLIYFQGTGAADDSGLPNDRFFAVRPEGSVSTLKIQRTERGDSAVYLCASSLNRGDTEAFFGQGTRLTVV.

This clone was seen at least ten times. The chain is built from TRBV6-5 and TRBJ2-7, with D possibly being TRBD1 (5 bases). The CDR3 has 13 residues. CDR1 and CDR2 from the germline V gene are MNHEY and SVGAGI. V gave up 6 bases and J gave up 0 bases, with 9 bases separating them. CDR3 sequence (DNA): TGTGCCAGCAGGCTCGACAGCTCCTACGAGCAGTACTTC. Its protein product is CASRLDSSYEQYF.

This sequence joins TRBV7-9 and TRBJ2-5; 7 nucleotides align to TRBD2. The end of the DNA is better explained by TRBJ2-7, so the J call may be wrong. The CDR3 has 14 amino acids. The germline gives CDR1 SEHNR, CDR2 FQNEAQ (reference sequence). CDR3: CASTGGGRVYEQYF. For the CDR3, the DNA is TGTGCCAGCACCGGAGGTGGGAGGGTCTACGAGCAGTACTTC.